A single sample is the source of the 26 T cell receptor beta chains below, sequenced in a study of blood T cells in healthy people across ages. Through a sample-barcoded 5' primer and a J-beta primer mix, a second PCR was run for roughly 7 to 12 cycles. Using its own MiXCR run on the 5' RACE reads, TCRdb lists one record per CDR3 protein. This sample has roughly 2 million distinct CDR3 sequences; about 50% occur once, and the top ten carry 2.1%. The sample was blood. The receptors stem from a woman aged 40 to 55 in good health.

This clonotype appeared a single time. The chain uses TRBV28 and TRBJ2-2; D may be TRBD2 (6 bases). CDR1 is MDHEN and CDR2 is SYDVKM in the germline V gene. V was clipped by 5 bases and J by 6 bases, with 16 bases between them. The CDR3 has 15 amino acids. CDR3 sequence (DNA): TGTGCCAGCAGTGCCCAGACTAGTATCGCCGGGGAGCTGTTTTTT. Residues: CASSAQTSIAGELFF.

This clonotype was seen a handful of times. The CDR3: CSARKQELSPGANVLTF. CDR3 nucleotides: TGCAGTGCTAGAAAGCAGGAGTTATCGCCTGGGGCCAACGTCCTGACTTTC. The chain is built from TRBV20-1 and TRBJ2-6; D remains ambiguous. The germline gives CDR1 DFQATT, CDR2 SNEGSKA (reference sequence). Trimming removed 2 bases from V and 2 bases from J, with 16 bases in between. The CDR3 covers 17 residues.

Comment on this clonotype: Germline is not matched at one junction end, which may reflect a read error. The chain links TRBV4-3 to TRBJ2-7; D ambiguous. CDR3 length: 15 residues. From germline, CDR1 is LGHNA and CDR2 YSLEER. In nucleotides, the CDR3 is TGCGCCAGCAGCCAAGCAATAGGGTACCCCTACGAGCTGTACTTC. Its protein product is CASSQAIGYPYELYF.

A remark on this clonotype: The junction and the germline gene differ at one end; a read error may be behind it. The rearrangement links TRBV18 to TRBJ1-6; D is unclear. Germline V gene lookup returns CDR1 KGHSH and CDR2 LQKENI. This CDR3 has 15 residues. The DNA for the CDR3 is TGTGCCAGCTCACCGGAGACTGCATATAATTCATCCCTCCACTTT. The encoded protein is CASSPETAYNSSLHF.

This rearrangement joins TRBV28 to TRBJ2-5; tentative D call: TRBD1 (5 bases). V lost 3 bases, J lost 6 bases, and 11 bases lay in between. This CDR3 has 13 amino acids. From germline, CDR1 is MDHEN and CDR2 SYDVKM. The CDR3: CASSFLPGQTQYF. The CDR3 DNA reads TGTGCCAGCAGTTTTCTCCCAGGGCAGACCCAGTACTTC.

The chain uses TRBV6-6 and TRBJ2-7; maybe TRBD1 (6 bases). This CDR3 spans 15 amino acids. Germline assignment: CDR1 MNHNY and CDR2 SVGAGI (reference sequence). The V and J ends lost 5 bases and 2 bases respectively, with 16 bases between them. CDR3 nucleotide sequence: TGTGCCAGCAGTCCTGGGGCTACAGGGACCTACGAGCAGTACTTC. It encodes CASSPGATGTYEQYF.

This chain joins TRBV7-8 and TRBJ2-4; D is unclear. In germline, CDR1 is SGHVS, CDR2 FQNEAQ. CDR3 size: 16 residues. Trimming cost V 5 bases and J 0 bases, with 14 bases left between them. CDR3 residues: CASSQPGGLAKNIQYF. CDR3 DNA sequence: TGTGCCAGCAGCCAGCCGGGTGGTTTAGCCAAAAACATTCAGTACTTC.

As to this clonotype: A read error may be the cause here, since a much bigger clone is one base away. The CDR3 reads CASTPGQGTDEQYF. As DNA, the CDR3 is TGCGCCAGCACACCGGGACAGGGCACGGACGAGCAGTACTTC. The genes are TRBV4-3 and TRBJ2-7, with TRBD1 matching over 9 bases. This CDR3 contains 14 residues. V trimming: 7 bases; J trimming: 5 bases; junction bases outside the gene matches: 9. Per germline, CDR1 LGHNA and CDR2 YSLEER.

This clonotype occurred once. This chain connects TRBV20-1 to TRBJ2-7; 8 bases fit TRBD2. Germline V gene lookup returns CDR1 DFQATT and CDR2 SNEGSKA (reference sequence). The V and J ends lost 0 bases and 4 bases, in that order; junction bases with no gene match: 11. The CDR3 runs 16 residues. This CDR3 reads CSARDPGLAPGYEQYF. Written as DNA, the CDR3 is TGCAGTGCTAGAGATCCCGGACTAGCTCCCGGGTACGAGCAGTACTTC.

This clonotype has ten or more counts. The CDR3 nucleotides read TGTGCCAGCAGCTTATTTGGGGGTAGCACAGATACGCAGTATTTT. Encoded protein: CASSLFGGSTDTQYF. V gene TRBV13 combines with J gene TRBJ2-3; D might be TRBD1 or TRBD2, each matching 5 bases. Looked up from germline, CDR1 is PRHDT and CDR2 is FYEKMQ (reference sequence). The CDR3 extends over 15 amino acids. The ends were cut back, 2 bases at V and 0 bases at J, with 9 bases in the middle.

This clonotype was observed a single time. This chain links TRBV12-3 or TRBV12-4 with TRBJ1-5, with D possibly being TRBD1 (6 bases). V lost 6 bases and J 4 bases, leaving 13 bases between the germline ends. The CDR3 loop spans 14 amino acids. CDR3 loop: CASSGGALNQPQHF. The CDR3 nucleotides read TGTGCCAGCAGCGGGGGGGCCCTAAATCAGCCCCAGCATTTT.

This clonotype was counted only a few times. This rearrangement joins TRBV25-1 to TRBJ2-1; D remains unclear. Trimming shortened V by 5 bases and J by 4 bases, and 15 bases separated the two germline ends. The CDR3 has 15 amino acids. CDR1 and CDR2 from the germline V gene are MGHDK and SYGVNS. This CDR3 reads CASSRVPGGYNEQFF. In DNA, the CDR3 is TGTGCCAGCAGTCGGGTCCCCGGTGGGTACAATGAGCAGTTCTTC.

V usage is TRBV5-1 and J usage is TRBJ1-5; D unclear. The CDR3 loop spans 15 amino acids. V dropped 0 bases and J dropped 1 base, with 8 bases sitting between them. CDR1 is SGHRS, CDR2 YFSETQ, per germline. As DNA, the CDR3 is TGCGCCAGCAGCTTGGGGGAGGGAAGCAATCAGCCCCAGCATTTT. Residues: CASSLGEGSNQPQHF.

V and J are TRBV7-2 and TRBJ2-1, with 8 bases aligning to TRBD2. The length of the CDR3 is 15 residues. V was clipped by 5 bases and J by 8 bases; unmatched bases: 11. Germline CDR1 reads SGHTA; CDR2 reads FQGNSA. The CDR3 region has the DNA TGTGCCAGCAGCCGCAGGACTAGCCGGCATCATGAGCAGTTCTTC. It is translated as CASSRRTSRHHEQFF.

The chain carries TRBV6-1 and TRBJ2-7; TRBD2 matches at 10 bases. This CDR3 has 12 amino acids. Germline V CDR1 and CDR2: MNHNS, SASEGT. This CDR3 is CAASGGPYEQYF. For the CDR3, the DNA is TGTGCGGCTAGCGGGGGCCCCTACGAGCAGTACTTC.

The chain uses TRBV3-1 and TRBJ2-3; 14 bases line up with TRBD2. With V trimmed by 4 bases and J by 6 bases, 9 bases remained unmatched. This CDR3 is built from 17 residues. The germline V gene has CDR1 LGHDT and CDR2 YNNKEL (reference sequence). CDR3 nucleotides: TGTGCCAGCAGCCTCGCGGGACTAGCGGGGGATTCTGATACGCAGTATTTT. Translation: CASSLAGLAGDSDTQYF.

The rearrangement links TRBV5-1 to TRBJ2-2, with D perhaps matching TRBD2 (6 bases). Germline lookup yields CDR1 SGHRS and CDR2 YFSETQ. CDR3 length: 14 residues. The V end was cut by 5 bases, the J end by 1 base, with 9 bases between. The CDR3 reads CASRRDLNTGELFF. The CDR3 coding sequence is TGCGCCAGCAGGCGGGACTTGAACACCGGGGAGCTGTTTTTT.

Concerning this clonotype: One end of the junction varies from germline; a read error may be responsible. The chain has TRBV7-2 and TRBJ2-3; either TRBD1 or TRBD2 may fit D (5 bases each). The CDR3 is 15 residues long. Germline lookup yields CDR1 SGHTA and CDR2 FQGNSA. The CDR3 DNA follows: TGTGCCAGCAGCTCCGACTATCTTAAAACAGGTACGCAGTATTTT. It translates to CASSSDYLKTGTQYF.

This clonotype has ten or more counts. One junction end does not reproduce the germline sequence, and a read error may be involved. The chain couples TRBV5-1 to TRBJ2-5; 13 bases map to TRBD2. The CDR3 has 15 residues. CDR1 is SGHRS, CDR2 YFSETQ, per germline. The DNA for the CDR3 is TGTGCCAGCAGCTTAGGACTAGCGGGGGAAGAGACCCAGTACTTC. It is translated as CASSLGLAGEETQYF.

V is TRBV7-2 and J is TRBJ2-5, with 12 positions matching TRBD2. V lost 1 base, J lost 2 bases, and 5 bases stayed unmatched. This CDR3 spans 17 amino acids. Germline CDR1 SGHTA, CDR2 FQGNSA. The CDR3 here is CASSLESSGGGQETQYF. The CDR3 bases are TGTGCCAGCAGCTTAGAGTCTAGCGGGGGGGGACAAGAGACCCAGTACTTC.

For the CDR3, the DNA is TGTGCCAGCAGCCACAGGCTAGCGGGGCTCACAGATACGCAGTATTTT. It yields the protein CASSHRLAGLTDTQYF. The V call is TRBV14, the J call TRBJ2-3; 9 bases match TRBD2. CDR1 is SGHDN, CDR2 FVKESK, per germline. With 3 bases clipped from V and 2 bases from J, the junction kept 6 bases outside the gene matches. This CDR3 is 16 amino acids long.

In its sample, this clonotype was seen a few times. The V gene is TRBV20-1, the J gene TRBJ2-5; 7 bases match TRBD2. V was clipped by 0 bases and J by 1 base; unmatched bases: 5. Germline CDR1 is DFQATT and CDR2 is SNEGSKA (reference sequence). The CDR3 has 15 residues. The DNA for the CDR3 is TGCAGTGCTAGAGATCCGCTAGCGGTCCAAGAGACCCAGTACTTC. Its protein is CSARDPLAVQETQYF.

This clonotype was found a few times. V is TRBV20-1 and J is TRBJ1-2; tentative D call: TRBD1 (6 bases). The CDR3 contains 13 residues. Germline V gene data show CDR1 as DFQATT and CDR2 as SNEGSKA (reference sequence). V lost 8 bases to trimming and J lost 4 bases, with 17 bases between them. The CDR3 DNA reads as TGCAGTTCCGAAGGGGGGCCGATCTATGGCTACACCTTC. Translating gives CSSEGGPIYGYTF.

The chain recombines TRBV7-2 with TRBJ2-5; the match to TRBD2 covers 10 bases. The trim removed 4 bases at V and 1 base at J, leaving 3 bases unmatched. This CDR3 comprises 15 residues. The germline CDR1 and CDR2 sequences are SGHTA and FQGNSA. The CDR3 region is CASSSQRGGQETQYF. For the CDR3, the DNA is TGTGCCAGCAGCTCTCAGCGGGGGGGCCAAGAGACCCAGTACTTC.

This clonotype showed up just once. The chain uses TRBV10-3 and TRBJ2-7; D may correspond to TRBD1 or TRBD2 (5 bases each). V was clipped by 0 bases and J by 5 bases, with 14 bases between them. Germline CDR1 is ENHRY and CDR2 is SYGVKD. The CDR3 is 15 amino acids. The CDR3 DNA reads TGTGCCATCAGTGAGTCGAGGGGTGGACCTGACGAGCAGTACTTC. Translated, it gives CAISESRGGPDEQYF.

The chain has TRBV4-3 and TRBJ2-7, with 7 bases identical to TRBD1. The V gene end was trimmed by 4 bases and the J gene end by 2 bases; junction bases not matched to a gene: 8. The V gene's germline CDR1 is LGHNA and CDR2 YSLEER. The CDR3 is made up of 15 amino acids. CDR3: CASSPMGQTTYEQYF. CDR3 DNA sequence: TGCGCCAGCAGCCCAATGGGACAGACAACCTACGAGCAGTACTTC.